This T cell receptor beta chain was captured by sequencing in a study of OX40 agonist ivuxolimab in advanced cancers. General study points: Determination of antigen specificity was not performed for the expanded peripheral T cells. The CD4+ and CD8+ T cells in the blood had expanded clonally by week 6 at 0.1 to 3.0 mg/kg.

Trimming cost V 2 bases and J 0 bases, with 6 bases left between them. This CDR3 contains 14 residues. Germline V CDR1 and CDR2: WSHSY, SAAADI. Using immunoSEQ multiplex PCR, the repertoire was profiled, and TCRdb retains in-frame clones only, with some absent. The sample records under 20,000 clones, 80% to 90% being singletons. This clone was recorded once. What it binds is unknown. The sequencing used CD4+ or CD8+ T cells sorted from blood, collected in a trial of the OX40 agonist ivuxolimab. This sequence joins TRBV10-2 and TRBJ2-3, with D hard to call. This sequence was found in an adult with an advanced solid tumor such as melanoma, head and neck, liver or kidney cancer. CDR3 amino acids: CASSEARSTDTQYF. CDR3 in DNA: TGCGCCAGCAGTGAGGCGCGCAGCACAGATACGCAGTATTTT.